Below are 4 T cell receptor beta chains sequenced from a single sample in a study of control samples from healthy donors and cancer patients. This table comes from immunoSEQ multiplex PCR, and its TCRdb copy is limited to in-frame clones, with some not included. This sample has about 12,000 clones, with roughly 94% found just once. Sequenced sample: PBMCs. Receptors originate from a man aged 65-85 years with head and neck cancer.

The J gene is TRBJ2-7, the V gene TRBV6-2 or TRBV6-3, with D perhaps TRBD1 or TRBD2 (5 bases each). Per the germline V gene, CDR1 is MNHEY and CDR2 is SVGEGT. The length of the CDR3 is 15 residues. V gave up 4 bases and J gave up 2 bases, with 15 bases separating them. CDR3 in amino acids: CASSFLAGRAYEQYF. CDR3 in DNA: TGTGCCAGCAGTTTTCTGGCGGGCAGGGCCTACGAGCAGTACTTC.

V gene TRBV28 combines with J gene TRBJ2-4; no definite D call. From germline, CDR1 is MDHEN and CDR2 SYDVKM. CDR3 length: 15 amino acids. With 4 bases removed from V and 2 bases from J, the gap between germline ends came to 12 bases. Here the CDR3 reads CASSSPLGSKNIQYF. In DNA, the CDR3 is TGTGCCAGCAGTTCACCGTTGGGTTCCAAAAACATTCAGTACTTC.

The CDR3, as DNA: TGCGCCAGCAGCTTGGGACTGACGATCGCGAACACCGGGGAGCTGTTTTTT. Translating it yields CASSLGLTIANTGELFF. The chain recombines TRBV5-1 with TRBJ2-2; D unclear. Trimming took off 0 bases at V and 0 bases at J, with 12 bases between the two ends. Germline CDR1 reads SGHRS; CDR2 reads YFSETQ. This CDR3 is built from 17 residues.

Only a few counts were recorded for this clone. The chain couples TRBV7-9 to TRBJ1-2; no firm D call. Per the germline V gene, CDR1 is SEHNR and CDR2 is FQNEAQ (reference sequence). The CDR3 loop spans 17 amino acids. Trimming left V 0 bases short and J 4 bases short, with 18 bases between. The CDR3 nucleotides read TGTGCCAGCAGCTTAGCCTTGGGGTGGGCCGAAGGCTATGGCTACACCTTC. As protein: CASSLALGWAEGYGYTF. The full variable domain, in which reference TRBV7-9 and TRBJ1-2 provide the parts outside the CDR3, is DTGVSQNPRHKITKRGQNVTFRCDPISEHNRLYWYRQTLGQGPEFLTYFQNEAQLEKSRLLSDRFSAERPKGSFSTLEIQRTEQGDSAMYLCASSLALGWAEGYGYTFGSGTRLTVV.